Below are 3 T cell receptor beta chains sequenced from a single sample in a study of blood T cell repertoires in COVID-19 (dated by TCRdb to about 2020). Libraries were prepared through the immunoSEQ multiplex PCR assay. Drawn from immuneACCESS, this table holds only the in-frame rearrangements with V and J called that TCRdb kept. Clones are partly lost; checked studies trace under half to an unresolved V gene and leave the rest unexplained. The sample table contains 120,000 to 150,000 clones; only one count was recorded for about 85% of them. Around 3.1% of the sample comes from the top ten. The sequencing input was peripheral blood. The receptors come from a woman aged 35 to 49 with active or convalescent COVID-19.

The rearrangement joins TRBV29-1 to TRBJ1-2; 8 bases are a match to TRBD1. Losses at the gene ends were 4 bases for V and 3 bases for J; bases not matched to a gene: 4. Germline CDR1 is SQVTM and CDR2 is ANQGSEA. The CDR3 covers 13 residues. The CDR3 nucleotides are TGCAGCGTTGCAGGGGGCGGGGACTATGGCTACACCTTC. It is translated as CSVAGGGDYGYTF.

The gene calls are TRBV15 and TRBJ1-3, with 7 bases identical to TRBD1. V was clipped by 0 bases and J by 2 bases; unmatched bases: 10. The germline V gene encodes CDR1 LNHNV and CDR2 YYDKDF (reference sequence). This CDR3 is 18 amino acids long. CDR3 coding DNA: TGTGCCACCAGCAGAGATAGCATCAGGGGGACTGCTGGAAACACCATATATTTT. Its translation: CATSRDSIRGTAGNTIYF. The full variable domain, its missing parts supplied by reference TRBV15 and TRBJ1-3, is DAMVIQNPRYQVTQFGKPVTLSCSQTLNHNVMYWYQQKSSQAPKLLFHYYDKDFNNEADTPDNFQSRRPNTSFCFLDIRSPGLGDTAMYLCATSRDSIRGTAGNTIYFGEGSWLTVV.

The rearrangement uses TRBV5-4 and TRBJ2-3; 11 bases are a match to TRBD2. Losses at the gene ends were 4 bases for V and 2 bases for J; bases not matched to a gene: 3. The CDR3 consists of 15 residues. Germline V gives CDR1 SGHNT, CDR2 YYREEE (reference sequence). The CDR3 DNA reads as TGTGCCAGCAGCGGGGGACTAGCGGACACAGATACGCAGTATTTT. Residues: CASSGGLADTDTQYF.